A single TCR beta chain is shown here with its context. CDR3 length equals 15 residues. Germline V gives CDR1 MNHNY, CDR2 SVGAGI (reference sequence). The V end was cut by 2 bases, the J end by 1 base, with 11 bases between. The record originates from a study of T cell responses to AZD1222 COVID-19 vaccine. Measured with immunoSEQ multiplex PCR; TCRdb has only the in-frame clones, and not every one. The sample carries 150,000 to 200,000 clones, 94% recorded once. This rearrangement joins TRBV6-6 to TRBJ1-1; D call uncertain. The sequences come from peripheral blood, collected 28 days after the second AZD1222 dose. The sequence came from an adult who received the AZD1222 COVID-19 vaccine. The CDR3 spells CASSYGKSRNTEAFF. In DNA form, the CDR3 reads TGTGCCAGCAGTTACGGGAAGTCCCGGAACACTGAAGCTTTCTTT.